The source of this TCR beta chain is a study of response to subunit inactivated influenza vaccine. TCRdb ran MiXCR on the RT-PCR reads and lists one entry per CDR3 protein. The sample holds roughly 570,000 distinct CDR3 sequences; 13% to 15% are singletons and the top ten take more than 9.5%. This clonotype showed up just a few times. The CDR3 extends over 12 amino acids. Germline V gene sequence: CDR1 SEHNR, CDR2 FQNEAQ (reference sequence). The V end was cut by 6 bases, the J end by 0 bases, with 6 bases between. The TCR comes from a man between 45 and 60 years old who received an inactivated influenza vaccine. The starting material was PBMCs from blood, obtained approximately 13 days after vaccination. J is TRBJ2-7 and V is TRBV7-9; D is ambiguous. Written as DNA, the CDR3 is TGTGCCAGCAGTAGGGTCTCCTACGAGCAGTACTTC. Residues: CASSRVSYEQYF.